These 28 T cell receptor beta chains originate from one sample sequenced in a study of shared clonotypes between healthy human individuals. Produced via immunoSEQ multiplex PCR; TCRdb's table is partial and in-frame only. The sample lists fewer than 2.5 million clones; approximately 93% were seen once. Sequencing input: naive CD4+ T cells from PBMCs. Subset defined: CD45RA+ positively selected. The receptors were gathered from a man between 18 and 35 years old in good health. Some clones in this sample may be carry-over from other donors' samples.

The chain is built from TRBV28 and TRBJ2-1, with 7 bases identical to TRBD1. Trimming took 3 bases from V and 9 from J; bases not matched to a gene: 8. The germline gives CDR1 MDHEN, CDR2 SYDVKM. The CDR3 runs 14 residues. As DNA, the CDR3 is TGTGCCAGCAGTTTTGGGACAGAAGTACTTGAGCAGTTCTTC. Translating it yields CASSFGTEVLEQFF.

Remarks on this clone: Other DNA variants within this sample encode the same CDR3. The V gene is TRBV6-5, the J gene TRBJ1-4; TRBD1 is a possible D gene (6 bases). Germline V lookup: CDR1 MNHEY, CDR2 SVGAGI. The CDR3 spans 13 residues. V was trimmed by 4 bases and J by 5 bases, leaving 8 bases between them. CDR3 loop: CASSSGVNEKLFF. The CDR3 nucleotides read TGTGCCAGCAGTTCAGGGGTCAATGAAAAACTGTTTTTT.

The rearrangement links TRBV21-1 to TRBJ2-7; TRBD1 reflects the table's D call only, with no check against the DNA. TRBV21-1 is a documented pseudogene. The CDR3 totals 19 residues. This CDR3 reads CASSKNDTGQYINPYEQYF. CDR3 bases: TGTGCCAGCAGCAAAAACGATACTGGACAGTACATAAATCCCTACGAGCAGTACTTC.

This chain connects TRBV6-4 to TRBJ2-7, with D maybe TRBD1 (6 bases). Germline V gives CDR1 MRHNA, CDR2 SNTAGT. The germline V and J ends were trimmed by 3 bases and 7 bases, with 13 bases remaining between them. The CDR3 extends over 13 amino acids. The CDR3 sequence is CASSESGDGEQYF. As DNA, the CDR3 is TGTGCCAGCAGTGAATCAGGGGATGGGGAGCAGTACTTC.

About this clone: In the same sample, other DNA sequences code for this CDR3. The rearrangement uses TRBV18 and TRBJ1-1; 10 bases are shared with TRBD1. The CDR3 consists of 14 residues. With V trimmed by 4 bases and J by 5 bases, 4 bases remained unmatched. CDR1 and CDR2 from the germline V gene are KGHSH and LQKENI. The CDR3 region is CASSRQGAGTEAFF. DNA of the CDR3: TGTGCCAGCTCACGACAGGGGGCCGGGACTGAAGCTTTCTTT.

This chain links TRBV15 with TRBJ2-7; TRBD2 is a possible D gene (6 bases). This CDR3 has 11 residues. Germline lookup yields CDR1 LNHNV and CDR2 YYDKDF (reference sequence). Trimming cost V 7 bases and J 9 bases, with 13 bases left between them. The CDR3 nucleotides are TGTGCCACCAATTTGGGACTTTGGCAGTACTTC. Its translation is CATNLGLWQYF.

J is TRBJ2-1 and V is TRBV4-3; 12 bases align to TRBD2. CDR3 length: 17 amino acids. Trimming removed 3 bases from V and 8 bases from J; junction bases left unmatched: 11. Germline V gene lookup returns CDR1 LGHNA and CDR2 YSLEER. The CDR3 DNA reads TGCGCCAGCAGCCAGGCCTTTGCTAGCGGGAGGGCCCATGAGCAGTTCTTC. It is translated as CASSQAFASGRAHEQFF.

Points on this clone: The sample contains more than one DNA sequence encoding this CDR3. V usage is TRBV15 and J usage is TRBJ1-1; perhaps TRBD1 as D (6 bases). This CDR3 has 11 residues. Per germline, CDR1 LNHNV and CDR2 YYDKDF (reference sequence). The V gene lost 5 bases and the J gene lost 8 bases, with 9 bases spanning the gap. The CDR3 loop is CATSRGTEAFF. CDR3 bases: TGTGCCACCAGCCGTGGGACAGAAGCTTTCTTT.

This clone was seen only once. The CDR3 DNA reads as TGTGCCACCAGCGGTATGGCGGTTAAGAGCAACGAGCAGTACTTC. It yields the protein CATSGMAVKSNEQYF. This rearrangement joins TRBV15 to TRBJ2-7, with D hard to call. This CDR3 is 15 amino acids long. Germline CDR1 and CDR2: LNHNV and YYDKDF (reference sequence). The V end was cut by 5 bases, the J end by 5 bases, with 19 bases between.

This chain connects TRBV5-1 to TRBJ2-2; TRBD2 matches at 7 bases. Trimming removed 5 bases from V and 1 base from J; junction bases left unmatched: 11. The V gene's germline CDR1 is SGHRS and CDR2 YFSETQ. The CDR3 has 17 residues. CDR3: CASRPTSAGVNTGELFF. Written as DNA, the CDR3 is TGCGCCAGCAGGCCCACGTCCGCGGGGGTGAACACCGGGGAGCTGTTTTTT.

The chain is built from TRBV7-3 and TRBJ2-3; TRBD2 matches at 11 bases. The CDR3 runs to 15 residues. The germline CDR1 and CDR2 sequences are SGHTA and FQGTGA. The J segment lost 6 bases and the V segment lost 6 bases, leaving 8 bases of the junction unmatched. The CDR3 spells CASSTLAGASDTQYF. CDR3 in DNA: TGTGCCAGCAGTACACTAGCGGGAGCATCCGATACGCAGTATTTT.

This clone was seen a handful of times. The CDR3 loop is CASADRADTEAFF. The CDR3 nucleotides are TGTGCCAGCGCAGACAGGGCCGACACTGAAGCTTTCTTT. The V and J genes are TRBV6-1 and TRBJ1-1; 7 bases match TRBD1. The ends lost 8 bases at V and 3 bases at J; junction bases unmatched: 6. Germline lookup yields CDR1 MNHNS and CDR2 SASEGT. This CDR3 is 13 amino acids long.

This chain uses TRBV6-6 with TRBJ2-1; D is possibly TRBD2 (6 bases). CDR3 size: 14 residues. V lost 5 bases and J 6 bases, leaving 14 bases between the germline ends. Per the germline V gene, CDR1 is MNHNY and CDR2 is SVGAGI (reference sequence). The CDR3 is CASSTGSRTNEQFF. The CDR3 nucleotides are TGTGCCAGCAGTACCGGGAGTAGGACCAATGAGCAGTTCTTC.

The chain recombines TRBV5-1 with TRBJ1-1; 9 nucleotides agree with TRBD1. With 4 bases clipped from V and 4 bases from J, the junction kept 11 bases outside the gene matches. The length of the CDR3 is 16 residues. Germline V gene lookup returns CDR1 SGHRS and CDR2 YFSETQ. This CDR3 is CASSPEGQGSGTEAFF. CDR3 bases: TGCGCCAGCAGCCCTGAGGGACAGGGATCGGGCACTGAAGCTTTCTTT.

The rearrangement uses TRBV5-1 and TRBJ2-1, with D possibly being TRBD2 (7 bases). Trimming left V 3 bases short and J 7 bases short, with 17 bases between. The length of the CDR3 is 15 residues. Germline V gene lookup returns CDR1 SGHRS and CDR2 YFSETQ. The CDR3 nucleotides are TGCGCCAGCAGCTCCGACGGGGGGCGACCAAATGAGCAGTTCTTC. It is translated as CASSSDGGRPNEQFF.

The CDR3 is CASSLDSPHQPQHF. DNA for the CDR3: TGCGCCAGCAGCTTGGACTCGCCCCATCAGCCCCAGCATTTT. The V gene is TRBV5-1, the J gene TRBJ1-5; D is undetermined. With 0 bases removed from V and 5 bases from J, the gap between germline ends came to 9 bases. Germline lookup yields CDR1 SGHRS and CDR2 YFSETQ. The CDR3 has 14 amino acids.

V gene TRBV19 combines with J gene TRBJ1-1; no definite D call. The germline gives CDR1 LNHDA, CDR2 SQIVND (reference sequence). V was trimmed by 4 bases and J by 0 bases, leaving 18 bases between them. The CDR3 spans 17 residues. The CDR3 DNA sequence: TGTGCCAGTAGTAGACTCTCTGCAATCGTCCTGAACACTGAAGCTTTCTTT. As protein: CASSRLSAIVLNTEAFF.

Comments on this clone: Other DNA variants within this sample encode the same CDR3. The rearrangement uses TRBV28 and TRBJ1-2; D is ambiguous. Trimming took 2 bases from V and 2 from J, leaving 0 bases between them. CDR1 MDHEN and CDR2 SYDVKM come from the germline V gene. The CDR3 has 11 amino acids. The CDR3 DNA follows: TGTGCCAGCAGTTTAAACTATGGCTACACCTTC. It encodes CASSLNYGYTF.

The chain carries TRBV10-3 and TRBJ2-5; perhaps D is TRBD1 or TRBD2 (5 bases each). Trimming shortened V by 5 bases and J by 3 bases, and 13 bases separated the two germline ends. The CDR3 is 14 residues long. Germline CDR1 ENHRY, CDR2 SYGVKD. The CDR3 DNA reads as TGTGCCATCAGTACAGGCCGGCGGGAAGAGACCCAGTACTTC. Its protein is CAISTGRREETQYF.

The V call is TRBV5-4, the J call TRBJ2-6; the D is unclear. Germline V gene sequence: CDR1 SGHNT, CDR2 YYREEE (reference sequence). The CDR3 extends over 13 amino acids. The germline V and J ends were trimmed by 8 bases and 2 bases, with 8 bases remaining between them. The CDR3 loop is CASSIPGANVLTF. In DNA form, the CDR3 reads TGTGCCAGTTCGATTCCTGGGGCCAACGTCCTGACTTTC. Using reference TRBV5-4 and TRBJ2-6 for the parts outside the CDR3, the full variable domain is ETGVTQSPTHLIKTRGQQVTLRCSSQSGHNTVSWYQQALGQGPQFIFQYYREEENGRGNFPPRFSGLQFPNYSSELNVNALELDDSALYLCASSIPGANVLTFGAGSRLTVL.

The V call is TRBV19, the J call TRBJ2-7; D is perhaps TRBD2 (6 bases). Germline V gene lookup returns CDR1 LNHDA and CDR2 SQIVND (reference sequence). The germline V and J ends were trimmed by 1 base and 7 bases, with 17 bases remaining between them. The CDR3 is 15 amino acids. This chain's CDR3 is CASSIAASVAGEQYF. DNA for the CDR3: TGTGCCAGTAGTATAGCGGCTAGCGTGGCGGGGGAGCAGTACTTC.

This clone has a single count. V and J are TRBV29-1 and TRBJ1-1, with D possibly being TRBD1 (5 bases). This CDR3 spans 13 amino acids. Trimming cost V 8 bases and J 0 bases, with 13 bases left between them. Germline V gene lookup returns CDR1 SQVTM and CDR2 ANQGSEA. The CDR3 region is CSSGGAMNTEAFF. CDR3 coding DNA: TGCAGCTCGGGGGGAGCCATGAACACTGAAGCTTTCTTT.

Of note for this clone: The same CDR3 can be traced to other DNA sequences in this sample. V is TRBV5-8 and J is TRBJ1-5, with D perhaps TRBD1 (5 bases). This CDR3 is built from 14 residues. V was pared by 2 bases and J by 0 bases, with 6 bases between. The germline CDR1 and CDR2 sequences are SGHTS and YDEGEE. CDR3 DNA sequence: TGTGCCAGCAGCTTCGGGGGTAGCAATCAGCCCCAGCATTTT. It yields the protein CASSFGGSNQPQHF.

The V and J genes are TRBV9 and TRBJ2-7; 13 nucleotides match TRBD2. V lost 4 bases and J lost 3; bases outside the gene matches: 7. This CDR3 has 16 amino acids. Germline V gives CDR1 SGDLS, CDR2 YYNGEE. CDR3 protein: CASSPRGLAGVYEQYF. In nucleotides, the CDR3 is TGTGCCAGCAGCCCCCGAGGACTAGCGGGAGTCTACGAGCAGTACTTC.

This chain uses TRBV2 with TRBJ1-1, with D perhaps TRBD1 (6 bases). Looked up from germline, CDR1 is SNHLY and CDR2 is FYNNEI. Trimming removed 11 bases from V and 0 bases from J, with 16 bases in between. The CDR3 loop spans 14 amino acids. The CDR3, as DNA: TGTGCCTTGGGGGCACTCACTCTGAACACTGAAGCTTTCTTT. It codes for CALGALTLNTEAFF.

This chain joins TRBV18 and TRBJ1-2, with 7 bases fitting TRBD1. Unmatched junction bases numbered 7, after V lost 4 bases and J lost 5 bases. This CDR3 region has 14 residues. Per germline, CDR1 KGHSH and CDR2 LQKENI. Here the CDR3 reads CASSRSGQAYGYTF. The CDR3 region has the DNA TGTGCCAGCTCACGATCCGGACAGGCTTATGGCTACACCTTC.

This sequence joins TRBV7-9 and TRBJ1-2; 7 bases are shared with TRBD1. CDR1 and CDR2 from the germline V gene are SEHNR and FQNEAQ (reference sequence). The length of the CDR3 is 17 residues. J was trimmed by 1 base and V by 3 bases; bases with no gene match: 11. CDR3 sequence: CASSFGDRDSGNYGYTF. The CDR3, as DNA: TGTGCCAGCAGCTTCGGAGACAGGGACAGCGGTAACTATGGCTACACCTTC.

The V and J genes are TRBV5-1 and TRBJ2-1, with TRBD2 as a possible D gene (6 bases). CDR1 and CDR2 (germline): SGHRS, YFSETQ. The CDR3 spans 15 residues. The ends were cut back, 6 bases at V and 0 bases at J, with 13 bases in the middle. The DNA for the CDR3 is TGCGCCAGCACCAAGGAGGGGAGCTCCTACAATGAGCAGTTCTTC. It yields the protein CASTKEGSSYNEQFF.